The entry that follows covers one TCR beta chain sequence. This CDR3 region has 16 residues. Looked up from germline, CDR1 is GTSNPN and CDR2 is SVGIG (reference sequence). After removal of 0 bases from V and 0 bases from J, the junction contained 4 bases not matched to a gene. The PCR was carried out with 60 Vbeta primers and 13 Jbeta primers. Sequenced by immunoSEQ multiplex PCR; TCRdb stores in-frame clones only, minus some. This specimen shows 35,000 to 50,000 clones; the ten leading clones hold roughly 8%. These data are taken from a study of cytomegalovirus exposure and HLA in healthy donors. The sample was PBMCs. V and J are TRBV30 and TRBJ1-3, with TRBD1 identical over 8 bases. The source is a male donor in good health and CMV-seronegative. CDR3 protein: CAWSVQGGHSGNTIYF. The CDR3 DNA is TGTGCCTGGAGTGTACAGGGGGGACACTCTGGAAACACCATATATTTT.